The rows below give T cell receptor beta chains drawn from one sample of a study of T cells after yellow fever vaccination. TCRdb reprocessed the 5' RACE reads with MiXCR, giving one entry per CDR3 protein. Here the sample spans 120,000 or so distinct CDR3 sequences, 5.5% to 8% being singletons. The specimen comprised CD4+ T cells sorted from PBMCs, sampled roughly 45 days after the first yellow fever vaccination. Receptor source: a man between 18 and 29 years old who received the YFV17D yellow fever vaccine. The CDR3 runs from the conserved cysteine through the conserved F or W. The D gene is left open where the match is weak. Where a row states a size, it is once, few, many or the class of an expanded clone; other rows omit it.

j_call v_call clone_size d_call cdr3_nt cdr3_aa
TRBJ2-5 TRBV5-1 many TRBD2 TGCGCCAGCAGCTTTGCGGGGGGAACCAGAGAGACCCAGTACTTC CASSFAGGTRETQYF
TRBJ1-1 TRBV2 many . TGTGCCAGCAGTGAAGCGCTGGGCAGACCGAACACTGAAGCTTTCTTT CASSEALGRPNTEAFF
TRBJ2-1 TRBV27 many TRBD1 TGTGCCAGGGGGACAGGGAACAATGAGCAGTTCTTC CARGTGNNEQFF
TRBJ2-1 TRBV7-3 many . TGTGCCAGCAGCCCGATGATAGGGGTCAATGAGCAGTTCTTC CASSPMIGVNEQFF
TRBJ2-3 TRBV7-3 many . TGTGCCAGCAGCTTCGCAGGGGCTTTGGATACGCAGTATTTT CASSFAGALDTQYF
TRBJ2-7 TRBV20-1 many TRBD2 TGCAGTGCTAGAGGGCTAGCGGGGGGTTCCTACGAGCAGTACTTC CSARGLAGGSYEQYF
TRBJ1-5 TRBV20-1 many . TGCAGTGCTAGAGCGGTAGCAAATCAGCCCCAGCATTTT CSARAVANQPQHF
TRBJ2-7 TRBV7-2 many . TGTGCCAGCAGCTTAAACAGCTTCGAGCAGTACTTC CASSLNSFEQYF
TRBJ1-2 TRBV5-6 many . TGTGCCAGCAGCTTAGCAGGACCGACCTATGGCTACACCTTC CASSLAGPTYGYTF
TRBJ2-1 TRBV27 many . TGTGCCAGCAGGGTAATCAAAGGTGATCGTCATACTTACAATGAGCAGTTCTTC CASRVIKGDRHTYNEQFF
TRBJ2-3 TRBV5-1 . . TGCGCCAGCAGCTTGGGACAGGGAATGGGAGGAAATACGCAGTATTTT CASSLGQGMGGNTQYF
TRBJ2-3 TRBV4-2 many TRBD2 TGTGCCAGCAGCCAAGTTGCTAGCGGGGGGTTCCTGTATTTT CASSQVASGGFLYF
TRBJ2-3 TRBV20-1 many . TGCAGTGCTAGAGGCACAGATACGCAGTATTTT CSARGTDTQYF
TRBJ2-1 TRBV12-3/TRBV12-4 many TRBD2 TGTGCCACCATTTCGGGGGGGGATTTCTCCTACAATGAGCAGTTCTTC CATISGGDFSYNEQFF
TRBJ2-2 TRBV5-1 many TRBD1 TGCGCCAGCAGCCCTCGGACAGGGAACACCGGGGAGCTGTTTTTT CASSPRTGNTGELFF
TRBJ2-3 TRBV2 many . TGTGCCAGCACTCGCTCGGTCGCAGATACGCAGTATTTT CASTRSVADTQYF
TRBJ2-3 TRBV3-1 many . TGTGCCAGCAGCCAAGGAGCAGCAGGGGATACGCAGTATTTT CASSQGAAGDTQYF
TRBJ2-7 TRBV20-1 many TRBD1 TGCAGTGCTACTAAACAGGGGGGCAACGAGCAGTACTTC CSATKQGGNEQYF
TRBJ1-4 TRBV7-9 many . TGTGCCAGCAGCTTGTTTGAAAAACTGTTTTTT CASSLFEKLFF
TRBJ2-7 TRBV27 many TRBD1 TGTGCCACTGACAGGGGGGGGGGATACGAGCAGTACTTC CATDRGGGYEQYF
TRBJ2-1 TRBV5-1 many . TGCGCCAGCAGCTTGGTGGGGAAGAGTGAGCAGTTCTTC CASSLVGKSEQFF
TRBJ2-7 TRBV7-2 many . TGTGCCAGCAGCGCACCGGGACGGAACCGTTACGAGCAGTACTTC CASSAPGRNRYEQYF
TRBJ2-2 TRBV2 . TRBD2 TGTACCTTCAGTGCCGCGACTTTGCGGGGGGGCCTCGGCGGGGAGCTGTTTTTT CTFSAATLRGGLGGELFF
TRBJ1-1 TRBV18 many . TGTGCCAGCTCGTCAACCCCGAAGGGCCCCACTGAAGCTTTCTTT CASSSTPKGPTEAFF
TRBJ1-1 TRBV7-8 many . TGTGCCAGCAGCTTAGCGGCAGGGGCCGTCACTGAAGCTTTCTTT CASSLAAGAVTEAFF
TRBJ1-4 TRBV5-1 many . TGCGCCAGCAGCCCCGGAGGGTTTTCGACTAATGAAAAACTGTTTTTT CASSPGGFSTNEKLFF
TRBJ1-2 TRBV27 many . TGTGCCAGCAGGGGGACGGGGAACTATGGCTACACCTTC CASRGTGNYGYTF
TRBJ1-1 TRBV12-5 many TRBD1 TGTGCTAGTGGTTTGGTACGGGGGACAGCCGAAGCTTTCTTT CASGLVRGTAEAFF
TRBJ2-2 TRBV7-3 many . TGTGCCAGCAGCTCCAACCCCAGGGCGAACACCGGGGAGCTGTTTTTT CASSSNPRANTGELFF
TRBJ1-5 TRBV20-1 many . TGCAGTGCAGGAAGCAATCAGCCCCAGCATTTT CSAGSNQPQHF
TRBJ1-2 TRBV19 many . TGTGCCAGTAGTCAGGTGGCGGTTCATGGCTACACCTTC CASSQVAVHGYTF
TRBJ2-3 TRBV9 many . TGTGCCAGCAGCGTAGCATCCACAACCACAGATACGCAGTATTTT CASSVASTTTDTQYF
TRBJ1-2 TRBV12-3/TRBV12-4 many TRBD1 TGTGCCAGCACCCTACAGGGGGCCTACACCTTC CASTLQGAYTF
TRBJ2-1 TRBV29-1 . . TGCAGCGTTGATAATTGGACTCAGGACCTATACAATGAGCAGTTCTTC CSVDNWTQDLYNEQFF
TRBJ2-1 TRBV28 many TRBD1 TGTGCCAGCAGCGTCCCGGGACAGGGTCTCAATGAGCAGTTCTTC CASSVPGQGLNEQFF